The rows below give T cell receptor beta chains drawn from one sample of a study of breast tumors, draining lymph nodes, adjacent tissues. TCRdb analysed the multiplex PCR reads with MiXCR anew, one entry per CDR3 protein. This table has 150,000 or so distinct CDR3 sequences, around 35% appearing once. The sample taken for sequencing was axillary lymph node tissue. These receptor sequences come from a female donor with breast cancer. Some clones in this sample may be carry-over from other donors' samples. Each CDR3 is given with its conserved first and last residue. A D gene is named only where the DNA matches it firmly. A clone size is listed for some rows: how often the clone was seen (once, few, many), or a class if it is expanded.

CASTDTRDSYF,TRBV7-9,TRBD1,TRBJ1-3,many
CASSLRVRSGTEAFF,TRBV6-1,.,TRBJ1-1,few
CATQGYGYTF,TRBV28,.,TRBJ1-2,many
CASTSKGRETQYF,TRBV6-1,.,TRBJ2-5,.
CASSESVASVAEQFF,TRBV10-1,.,TRBJ2-1,many
CASSQGDEQYF,TRBV4-2,.,TRBJ2-7,many
CASSEGVSEQYF,TRBV2,.,TRBJ2-7,many
CSARNRGHGYTF,TRBV20-1,TRBD1,TRBJ1-2,.
CASSQDLVGVAFF,TRBV3-1,.,TRBJ2-1,many
CASMGGTIHEQFF,TRBV19,TRBD2,TRBJ2-1,many
CASRQQGRTYEQYF,TRBV27,TRBD1,TRBJ2-7,many
CASSPLGGRRTQYF,TRBV7-9,.,TRBJ2-5,.
CASSYLGQCGLKETQYF,TRBV6-2/TRBV6-3,.,TRBJ2-5,.
CAISGSPGWRDYERYF,TRBV10-3,TRBD2,TRBJ2-7,.
CASSLNQGLAGVGEQFF,TRBV12-3/TRBV12-4,TRBD2,TRBJ2-1,.
CSVGAGGSGTQYF,TRBV29-1,TRBD1,TRBJ2-3,.
CATSRDSGTQETQYF,TRBV15,TRBD2,TRBJ2-5,.
CASKTGTYGYTF,TRBV6-2/TRBV6-3,.,TRBJ1-2,.
CASNSDSGREKLFF,TRBV25-1,.,TRBJ1-4,many
CASRKESGYGYTF,TRBV6-1,.,TRBJ1-2,many
CASSRPGQGAGGNQPQHF,TRBV6-2/TRBV6-3,TRBD1,TRBJ1-5,many
CASSLRGAYSGNTIYF,TRBV7-9,.,TRBJ1-3,many
CASSYSFSVAGGPPNEQFF,TRBV5-6,TRBD2,TRBJ2-1,.
CASRSGQLTNEKLFF,TRBV5-1,.,TRBJ1-4,many
CASSFTGQGYEQFF,TRBV7-2,TRBD1,TRBJ2-1,many
CAISESQGTDTQYF,TRBV10-3,.,TRBJ2-3,many
CASSLGRGLAEQFF,TRBV7-9,TRBD2,TRBJ2-1,.
CASSLSPTRQGYQPQHF,TRBV28,TRBD1,TRBJ1-5,many
CSAEDRARGVYGYTF,TRBV29-1,.,TRBJ1-2,.
CAWSVTEDQPQHF,TRBV30,.,TRBJ1-5,once
CASTRRPGSEQETQYF,TRBV5-1,.,TRBJ2-5,.
CSVKGSNTEAFF,TRBV29-1,.,TRBJ1-1,few
CASSLSTGDGDTQYF,TRBV7-9,TRBD1,TRBJ2-3,.
CSARDTTPSRGYTF,TRBV20-1,.,TRBJ1-2,many
CASSRGPSGGELFF,TRBV5-1,.,TRBJ2-2,many
CAISELATDYGYTF,TRBV10-3,.,TRBJ1-2,.
CASSHSKSAGGNSYEQYF,TRBV6-6,TRBD2,TRBJ2-7,once
CASSARLAGYNEQFF,TRBV9,TRBD2,TRBJ2-1,many
CASSENSPLHF,TRBV6-1,.,TRBJ1-6,many
CASSSVQGAPTGELFF,TRBV7-6,TRBD1,TRBJ2-2,.
CASSSRDRDPRVDF,TRBV7-6,TRBD1,TRBJ2-7,once
CASSRLPGTGNSGANVLTF,TRBV4-1,TRBD1,TRBJ2-6,once
CASSRGLDETQYF,TRBV18,TRBD2,TRBJ2-5,many
CASSFPQETHYF,TRBV5-1,.,TRBJ2-5,many
CSASTGSSGNTIYF,TRBV20-1,.,TRBJ1-3,few
CSAPKAGGPPDTQYF,TRBV20-1,TRBD2,TRBJ2-3,many
CASSGYSAYEQYF,TRBV27,.,TRBJ2-7,.
CVSSRQGYEQYF,TRBV7-2,TRBD1,TRBJ2-7,.